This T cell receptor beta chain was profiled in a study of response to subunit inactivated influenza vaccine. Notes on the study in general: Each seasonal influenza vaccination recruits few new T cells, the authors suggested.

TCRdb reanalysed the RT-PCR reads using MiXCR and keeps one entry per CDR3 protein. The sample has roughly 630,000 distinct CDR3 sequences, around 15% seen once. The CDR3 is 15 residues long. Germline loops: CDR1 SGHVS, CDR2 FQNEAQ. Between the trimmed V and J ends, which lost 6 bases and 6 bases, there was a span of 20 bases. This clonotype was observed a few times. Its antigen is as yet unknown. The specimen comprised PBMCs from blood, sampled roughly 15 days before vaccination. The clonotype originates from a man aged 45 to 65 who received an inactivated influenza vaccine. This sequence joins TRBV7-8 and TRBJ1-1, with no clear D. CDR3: CASRVEVGRTAEAFF. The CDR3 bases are TGTGCCAGCAGGGTAGAGGTCGGTAGAACGGCTGAAGCTTTCTTT.